This TCR beta chain was sequenced during a study of shared clonotypes between healthy human individuals. This CDR3 is built from 16 residues. J gave up 7 bases and V 3 bases, and 12 bases lay outside the gene matches. Germline-derived CDR1 and CDR2 are SGDLS and YYNGEE. A CD45RA+ naive subset and a CD45RA-negative memory subset were split from CD4+ cells. Study-wide results and limits: Among donors, sharing of clonotypes was expected to be affected by sequencing depth.

Clones were sequenced by immunoSEQ multiplex PCR, and TCRdb holds only the in-frame ones, with some missing. The sample carries about 1,500,000 clones, roughly 95% recorded once. Remarks on this clone: Its antigen is undetermined.

The sample consisted of naive CD4+ T cells sorted from blood. Subset reported: CD45RA+ positively selected. The source is a man aged 30-40 years in good health. The V gene is TRBV9, the J gene TRBJ2-2, with TRBD2 matching over 7 bases. In nucleotides, the CDR3 is TGTGCCAGCAGCGCCGGGGCCAGCGGGATGGGCGGGGAGCTGTTTTTT. It specifies CASSAGASGMGGELFF. The variable domain in full, completed from reference TRBV9 and TRBJ2-2, reads DSGVTQTPKHLITATGQRVTLRCSPRSGDLSVYWYQQSLDQGLQFLIQYYNGEERAKGNILERFSAQQFPDLHSELNLSSLELGDSALYFCASSAGASGMGGELFFGEGSRLTVL.